The 17 T cell receptor beta chains in this list originate from one sample, sequenced in a study of neurological immune-mediated disorders. TCRdb fed the 5' RACE reads into MiXCR, producing one record per CDR3 protein. Of roughly 74,000 distinct CDR3 sequences in the sample, 4% to 6% were seen once. Sequencing used PBMCs. The receptors were gathered from a man between 18 and 29 years old with multiple sclerosis.

This chain connects TRBV5-1 to TRBJ2-1; D perhaps matches TRBD1 (5 bases). Germline CDR1 reads SGHRS; CDR2 reads YFSETQ. The CDR3 extends over 15 amino acids. Trimming removed 1 base from V and 2 bases from J, with 10 bases in between. The CDR3 region is CASSLSRGTYNEQFF. DNA of the CDR3: TGCGCCAGCAGCTTGTCAAGGGGCACCTACAATGAGCAGTTCTTC.

About this clonotype: A much larger clone is a single base away; this may be a read error. This chain connects TRBV3-1 to TRBJ1-1, with 7 bases fitting TRBD1. Trimming took 3 bases from V and 0 from J; bases not matched to a gene: 10. This CDR3 has 17 amino acids. Germline assignment: CDR1 LGHDT and CDR2 YNNKEL (reference sequence). CDR3 in DNA: TGTGCCAGCAGCCATGGGACAGTTGGCTTAATGAACACTGAAGCTTTCTTT. Translation: CASSHGTVGLMNTEAFF.

This clonotype was seen repeatedly, ten times or more. The V and J genes are TRBV29-1 and TRBJ2-7, with a possible D match to TRBD1 (6 bases). The V end lost 3 bases, the J end lost 3 bases, and 12 bases lay between the germline ends. This CDR3 comprises 13 residues. Germline values: CDR1 SQVTM, CDR2 ANQGSEA. CDR3 residues: CSVDYTGNYEQYF. CDR3 nucleotide sequence: TGCAGCGTTGATTATACAGGGAACTACGAGCAGTACTTC.

This clonotype was counted many times. The chain joins TRBV20-1 to TRBJ1-5; unclear D gene. V was clipped by 3 bases and J by 11 bases, with 14 bases between them. The CDR3 has 12 amino acids. Germline-derived CDR1 and CDR2 are DFQATT and SNEGSKA (reference sequence). CDR3 nucleotides: TGCAGTGCTAGGGGCCTTGGTCGGTCCCAGCATTTT. It encodes CSARGLGRSQHF.

At least ten counts were recorded for this clonotype. The genes are TRBV7-2 and TRBJ1-1; D is possibly TRBD1 (5 bases). The germline CDR1 and CDR2 sequences are SGHTA and FQGNSA. V shed 7 bases and J shed 4 bases, with 13 bases lying between them. CDR3 length: 13 amino acids. The CDR3 DNA sequence: TGTGCCAGCAACCTCAGGGTTACCACTGAAGCTTTCTTT. Its translation: CASNLRVTTEAFF.

This clonotype came up many times. V is TRBV7-2 and J is TRBJ1-5; D remains ambiguous. Germline V CDR1 and CDR2: SGHTA, FQGNSA. Deletions cut 1 base from V and 2 bases from J, with 12 bases between. The length of the CDR3 is 16 residues. CDR3 nucleotides: TGTGCCAGCAGCTTAGTTTGGGATCCCGGCAATCAGCCCCAGCATTTT. This codes for CASSLVWDPGNQPQHF.

At least ten counts were recorded for this clonotype. The chain has TRBV7-9 and TRBJ1-1; D may be TRBD1 (5 bases). The CDR3 extends over 14 amino acids. CDR1 and CDR2 from the germline V gene are SEHNR and FQNEAQ (reference sequence). V was pared by 5 bases and J by 1 base, with 11 bases between. The CDR3 coding sequence is TGTGCCAGCAGCAGGGGACGGCAGAACACTGAAGCTTTCTTT. Translated, it gives CASSRGRQNTEAFF.

This rearrangement joins TRBV6-6 to TRBJ2-7; 8 bases are shared with TRBD2. Germline CDR1 reads MNHNY; CDR2 reads SVGAGI (reference sequence). V lost 2 bases to trimming and J lost 7 bases; unmatched junction nucleotides: 7. This CDR3 region has 14 residues. CDR3 sequence: CASSYLAGGSEQYF. CDR3 nucleotide sequence: TGTGCCAGCAGTTACCTGGCGGGAGGTAGTGAGCAGTACTTC.

This clonotype was picked up many times. V and J are TRBV5-1 and TRBJ1-4; 11 bases fit TRBD1. V gave up 4 bases and J gave up 5 bases; unmatched junction bases: 4. Germline V gives CDR1 SGHRS, CDR2 YFSETQ. The length of the CDR3 is 15 residues. DNA of the CDR3: TGCGCCAGCAGCGGGGGACAGGGGGTAAATGAAAAACTGTTTTTT. It yields the protein CASSGGQGVNEKLFF.

This clonotype was seen repeatedly, ten times or more. The rearrangement joins TRBV11-2 to TRBJ2-1; TRBD2 aligns across 9 bases. J was trimmed by 7 bases and V by 5 bases; bases with no gene match: 9. The CDR3 is 15 amino acids. Germline CDR1 reads SGHAT; CDR2 reads FQNNGV. The CDR3 reads CASSPSIAGANEQFF. CDR3 DNA: TGTGCCAGCAGCCCTTCAATAGCGGGAGCGAATGAGCAGTTCTTC. Full variable domain (missing parts from reference TRBV11-2 and TRBJ2-1): EAGVAQSPRYKIIEKRQSVAFWCNPISGHATLYWYQQILGQGPKLLIQFQNNGVVDDSQLPKDRFSAERLKGVDSTLKIQPAKLEDSAVYLCASSPSIAGANEQFFGPGTRLTVL.

This clonotype occurred many times. The rearrangement links TRBV10-3 to TRBJ2-3; TRBD1 is a possible D gene (5 bases). Deletions cut 0 bases from V and 2 bases from J, with 18 bases between. CDR3 size: 18 residues. In germline, CDR1 is ENHRY, CDR2 SYGVKD. CDR3 amino acids: CAISESGRGGSYTDTQYF. The CDR3 DNA is TGTGCCATCAGTGAGTCTGGAAGGGGCGGATCATACACAGATACGCAGTATTTT.

This clonotype appeared many times. The V and J genes are TRBV20-1 and TRBJ2-3; the D is unclear. The CDR3 length is 13 residues. Looked up from germline, CDR1 is DFQATT and CDR2 is SNEGSKA (reference sequence). Trimming removed 6 bases at V and 1 base at J, with 11 bases between. The CDR3 region is CSAGPPGTDTQYF. The DNA for the CDR3 is TGCAGTGCGGGTCCCCCCGGCACAGATACGCAGTATTTT.

Ten or more counts support this clonotype. This chain joins TRBV12-3 or TRBV12-4 and TRBJ2-7, with 10 positions matching TRBD1. This CDR3 contains 14 residues. The V segment lost 6 bases and the J segment 7 bases; nucleotides outside the gene matches: 9. The CDR3 loop reads CASSSTDRGGEQYF. The CDR3 coding sequence is TGTGCCAGCAGCTCTACGGACAGGGGGGGAGAGCAGTACTTC.

This clonotype was observed many times. This chain uses TRBV5-1 with TRBJ1-2; 7 bases map to TRBD1. The CDR3 sequence is 14 residues long. Trimming took 7 bases from V and 7 from J; bases not matched to a gene: 13. Germline V gene data show CDR1 as SGHRS and CDR2 as YFSETQ. CDR3 region: CASRKDVGGGGYTF. The CDR3 region has the DNA TGCGCCAGCCGCAAGGACGTAGGGGGCGGTGGCTACACCTTC.

This clonotype was observed at least ten times. The chain uses TRBV15 and TRBJ2-7; no clear D gene. The germline V gene encodes CDR1 LNHNV and CDR2 YYDKDF (reference sequence). The CDR3 spans 15 residues. Trimming pared 0 bases from V and 2 bases from J, leaving 11 bases between. The CDR3 loop is CATSRDKGDTYEQYF. In nucleotides, the CDR3 is TGTGCCACCAGCAGAGATAAGGGCGACACCTACGAGCAGTACTTC. Together with reference TRBV15 and TRBJ2-7, the CDR3 gives the full variable domain: DAMVIQNPRYQVTQFGKPVTLSCSQTLNHNVMYWYQQKSSQAPKLLFHYYDKDFNNEADTPDNFQSRRPNTSFCFLDIRSPGLGDTAMYLCATSRDKGDTYEQYFGPGTRLTVT.

This clonotype was seen repeatedly, ten times or more. The chain combines TRBV29-1 with TRBJ2-7; weak D call: TRBD2 (7 bases). CDR1 is SQVTM and CDR2 is ANQGSEA in the germline V gene. V was pared by 7 bases and J by 5 bases, with 21 bases between. The CDR3 sequence is 14 residues long. The CDR3 here is CSAGGTRQRDEQYF. The CDR3 nucleotides read TGCAGCGCCGGGGGGACACGGCAAAGGGACGAGCAGTACTTC.

V and J are TRBV28 and TRBJ2-5; 8 positions match TRBD2. After removal of 6 bases from V and 4 bases from J, the junction contained 10 bases not matched to a gene. The length of the CDR3 is 15 residues. Germline CDR1 and CDR2: MDHEN and SYDVKM. The CDR3 loop is CASSPSGWGRETQYF. The DNA for the CDR3 is TGTGCCAGCAGCCCTAGCGGGTGGGGACGAGAGACCCAGTACTTC.